A single sample gave rise to the 26 T cell receptor beta chains below, sequenced in a study of CD8 T cells in Susac syndrome. Random hexamers were used to reverse transcribe the RNA input (about 0.45 to 1 ug). MiXCR was run by TCRdb on the immunoSEQ multiplex PCR reads, yielding one entry per CDR3 protein. The repertoire holds about 120,000 distinct CDR3 sequences, with over 95% as singletons. Sequencing was carried out using CD4+ T cells from PBMCs. These receptors all stem from a human donor with Susac syndrome.

The V gene is TRBV19, the J gene TRBJ1-5, with D possibly being TRBD1 (6 bases). Germline lookup yields CDR1 LNHDA and CDR2 SQIVND (reference sequence). V was cut by 8 bases and J by 6 bases, with 17 bases left in between. The CDR3 has 14 amino acids. The CDR3 here is CASRAGGQGQPQHF. The DNA of the CDR3 is TGTGCCAGTCGGGCCGGGGGCCAAGGTCAGCCCCAGCATTTT.

The genes are TRBV30 and TRBJ2-5; D may match TRBD1 or TRBD2 (5 bases each). CDR1 and CDR2 (germline): GTSNPN, SVGIG (reference sequence). The CDR3 extends over 13 amino acids. The ends were cut back, 0 bases at V and 1 base at J, with 6 bases in the middle. The CDR3 protein is CAWSVGTQETQYF. The CDR3 coding sequence is TGTGCCTGGAGTGTAGGGACCCAAGAGACCCAGTACTTC.

This clonotype was found once. V and J are TRBV12-3 or TRBV12-4 and TRBJ2-1, with 7 bases that match TRBD2. The CDR3 loop spans 14 amino acids. Unmatched junction bases numbered 6, after V lost 5 bases and J lost 5 bases. CDR3 nucleotides: TGTGCCAGCAGTCATAGCGGGCGAAACAATGAGCAGTTCTTC. Protein sequence: CASSHSGRNNEQFF.

The V gene is TRBV3-1, the J gene TRBJ1-4; TRBD1 matches at 7 bases. The J segment lost 8 bases and the V segment lost 0 bases, leaving 3 bases of the junction unmatched. The CDR3 is 14 residues long. Germline-derived CDR1 and CDR2 are LGHDT and YNNKEL (reference sequence). Here the CDR3 DNA reads TGTGCCAGCAGCCAAGAAGGGACAGACGAAAAACTGTTTTTT. Residues: CASSQEGTDEKLFF.

On this clonotype: Germline and junction disagree at one end, which may indicate a read error. The chain couples TRBV7-9 to TRBJ1-1; 7 positions agree with TRBD1. CDR1 and CDR2 (germline): SEHNR, FQNEAQ (reference sequence). This CDR3 comprises 13 residues. The CDR3 loop is CASSRSTGADAFF. CDR3 bases: TGTGCCAGCAGCCGCTCTACAGGGGCTGACGCTTTCTTT.

The chain uses TRBV29-1 and TRBJ2-1; tentatively, D is TRBD1 (7 bases). Germline CDR1 SQVTM, CDR2 ANQGSEA. The V end was cut by 4 bases, the J end by 2 bases, with 18 bases between. CDR3 size: 16 residues. The CDR3 region has the DNA TGCAGCGTTGGCCTCGGGGGACAGAGAACCTACAATGAGCAGTTCTTC. Encoded protein: CSVGLGGQRTYNEQFF.

V gene TRBV9 combines with J gene TRBJ2-1; D is possibly TRBD2 (5 bases). The CDR3 has 15 residues. Looked up from germline, CDR1 is SGDLS and CDR2 is YYNGEE. V shed 0 bases and J shed 10 bases, with 17 bases lying between them. DNA of the CDR3: TGTGCCAGCAGCGTAGTGGGCGGGTCTTACGAGGAGCAGTTCTTC. It translates to CASSVVGGSYEEQFF.

The chain recombines TRBV7-6 with TRBJ2-5; D is uncertain. The V gene lost 5 bases and the J gene lost 4 bases, with 11 bases spanning the gap. Germline V gives CDR1 SGHVS, CDR2 FNYEAQ. The CDR3 consists of 13 residues. The CDR3 coding sequence is TGTGCCAGCAGCCCCGGACCCACAGAGACCCAGTACTTC. This encodes CASSPGPTETQYF.

CDR3 DNA: TGTGCCAGCAGTCACGGGGGCCTAGCGGATACGCAGTATTTT. It yields the protein CASSHGGLADTQYF. The rearrangement links TRBV28 to TRBJ2-3; D may correspond to TRBD1 or TRBD2 (6 bases each). This CDR3 has 14 amino acids. The ends were cut back, 5 bases at V and 6 bases at J, with 15 bases in the middle. Germline V CDR1 and CDR2: MDHEN, SYDVKM. The variable domain in full, completed from reference TRBV28 and TRBJ2-3, reads DVKVTQSSRYLVKRTGEKVFLECVQDMDHENMFWYRQDPGLGLRLIYFSYDVKMKEKGDIPEGYSVSREKKERFSLILESASTNQTSMYLCASSHGGLADTQYFGPGTRLTVL.

The sample holds one count of this clonotype. This chain links TRBV5-1 with TRBJ2-1; 7 bases line up with TRBD2. V gave up 4 bases and J gave up 5 bases; unmatched junction bases: 12. The CDR3 totals 16 residues. CDR1 is SGHRS, CDR2 YFSETQ, per germline. CDR3 in DNA: TGCGCCAGCAGCCCCTTAGGGGCGGGAGTTAACAATGAGCAGTTCTTC. This gives the protein CASSPLGAGVNNEQFF.

This sequence joins TRBV12-3 or TRBV12-4 and TRBJ1-2; 8 bases fit TRBD1. There are 16 residues in the CDR3. Germline trimming cut 0 bases from V and 1 base from J; bases unmatched to any gene: 4. CDR3 amino acids: CASSLAPDRDNYGYTF. The CDR3 bases are TGTGCCAGCAGTTTAGCTCCGGACAGGGATAACTATGGCTACACCTTC.

In DNA, the CDR3 is TGTGCCAGCAGCGGCAGGGGACGTAACCCTGGCTACACCTTC. Its translation is CASSGRGRNPGYTF. The V call is TRBV9, the J call TRBJ1-2; maybe TRBD1 (6 bases). Germline V gene sequence: CDR1 SGDLS, CDR2 YYNGEE. Trimming took off 3 bases at V and 7 bases at J, with 16 bases between the two ends. This CDR3 comprises 14 residues.

This chain joins TRBV12-3 or TRBV12-4 and TRBJ2-7; TRBD2 aligns across 13 bases. V lost 5 bases to trimming and J lost 3 bases; unmatched junction nucleotides: 7. CDR3 length equals 16 residues. CDR3 region: CASSPTSGRAFYEQYF. CDR3 DNA: TGTGCCAGCAGTCCTACTAGCGGGAGGGCGTTCTACGAGCAGTACTTC.

The J gene is TRBJ2-6, the V gene TRBV12-3 or TRBV12-4; D uncertain. Trimming cost V 4 bases and J 0 bases, with 7 bases left between them. This CDR3 comprises 15 residues. The CDR3, as DNA: TGTGCCAGCAGTTACCGCACCTCTGGGGCCAACGTCCTGACTTTC. Translation gives CASSYRTSGANVLTF.

This chain uses TRBV12-3 or TRBV12-4 with TRBJ2-7, with D possibly TRBD2 on 5 matching bases. The CDR3 is made up of 14 amino acids. Trimming left V 6 bases short and J 1 base short, with 13 bases between. The CDR3 protein is CASRFSGESYEQYF. Written as DNA, the CDR3 is TGTGCCAGCAGGTTCTCCGGGGAGTCCTACGAGCAGTACTTC.

Only one count was recorded for this clonotype. The chain is built from TRBV30 and TRBJ2-1; TRBD1 agrees at 8 bases. V lost 0 bases and J lost 3; bases outside the gene matches: 4. The CDR3 is 15 amino acids. Germline-derived CDR1 and CDR2 are GTSNPN and SVGIG (reference sequence). CDR3 nucleotides: TGTGCCTGGAGTGTCGGACAGGGCCTCTACAATGAGCAGTTCTTC. This translates into CAWSVGQGLYNEQFF.

V usage is TRBV29-1 and J usage is TRBJ1-1; D is possibly TRBD1 (5 bases). Germline V CDR1 and CDR2: SQVTM, ANQGSEA. This CDR3 comprises 12 residues. Trimming pared 8 bases from V and 1 base from J, leaving 11 bases between. This CDR3 is CSTRQRNTEAFF. The DNA for the CDR3 is TGCAGCACTCGACAGAGGAACACTGAAGCTTTCTTT. The whole variable domain, filled in from reference TRBV29-1 and TRBJ1-1, reads SAVISQKPSRDICQRGTSLTIQCQVDSQVTMMFWYRQQPGQSLTLIATANQGSEATYESGFVIDKFPISRPNLTFSTLTVSNMSPEDSSIYLCSTRQRNTEAFFGQGTRLTVV.

The chain combines TRBV15 with TRBJ1-2; 7 nucleotides match TRBD1. Germline V gene data show CDR1 as LNHNV and CDR2 as YYDKDF (reference sequence). The CDR3 length is 15 residues. V was clipped by 5 bases and J by 9 bases; unmatched bases: 15. The CDR3 DNA reads as TGTGCCACCAGCTACCGGGACAGATCAGATGGTAGCTACACCTTC. It codes for CATSYRDRSDGSYTF. Combining the CDR3 with reference TRBV15 and TRBJ1-2 gives the whole variable domain DAMVIQNPRYQVTQFGKPVTLSCSQTLNHNVMYWYQQKSSQAPKLLFHYYDKDFNNEADTPDNFQSRRPNTSFCFLDIRSPGLGDTAMYLCATSYRDRSDGSYTFGSGTRLTVV.

The chain is built from TRBV7-2 and TRBJ2-6; D call uncertain. There are 14 residues in the CDR3. V lost 3 bases and J 3 bases, leaving 6 bases between the germline ends. The germline V gene has CDR1 SGHTA and CDR2 FQGNSA. CDR3 bases: TGTGCCAGCAGCTTCAGTGGTGGGGCCAACGTCCTGACTTTC. Translating gives CASSFSGGANVLTF. Full variable domain (rest looked up from reference TRBV7-2 and TRBJ2-6): GAGVSQSPSNKVTEKGKDVELRCDPISGHTALYWYRQSLGQGLEFLIYFQGNSAPDKSGLPSDRFSAERTGGSVSTLTIQRTQQEDSAVYLCASSFSGGANVLTFGAGSRLTVL.

The rearrangement joins TRBV12-3 or TRBV12-4 to TRBJ1-2, with 9 positions matching TRBD1. This CDR3 region has 13 residues. V dropped 6 bases and J dropped 8; count of bases not matched to a gene: 7. DNA of the CDR3: TGTGCCAGCAGAACACAGGGGGCTGGGGGCTACACCTTC. Residues: CASRTQGAGGYTF.

The chain links TRBV5-1 to TRBJ2-1; no reliable D call. The CDR3 sequence is 14 residues long. V was trimmed by 2 bases and J by 2 bases, leaving 8 bases between them. Germline V gene lookup returns CDR1 SGHRS and CDR2 YFSETQ. The CDR3 DNA follows: TGCGCCAGCAGCTTAAGAGGAGCCTACAATGAGCAGTTCTTC. It specifies CASSLRGAYNEQFF.

The rearrangement uses TRBV5-1 and TRBJ1-1; D is possibly TRBD1 (6 bases). CDR3 length: 15 amino acids. V lost 3 bases and J 3 bases, leaving 15 bases between the germline ends. Germline-derived CDR1 and CDR2 are SGHRS and YFSETQ. This CDR3 reads CASSSLGGLYTEAFF. CDR3 coding DNA: TGCGCCAGCAGCTCGTTGGGGGGGCTGTACACTGAAGCTTTCTTT.

This chain uses TRBV30 with TRBJ2-4; TRBD2 matches 8 bases. Germline values: CDR1 GTSNPN, CDR2 SVGIG (reference sequence). This CDR3 spans 11 amino acids. The CDR3 DNA reads as TGTGCTGGACTAGCTTGGAACATTCAGTACTTC. Residues: CAGLAWNIQYF. Looking up the rest from reference TRBV30 and TRBJ2-4 gives the full variable domain: SQTIHQWPATLVQPVGSPLSLECTVEGTSNPNLYWYRQAAGRGLQLLFYSVGIGQISSEVPQNLSASRPQDRQFILSSKKLLLSDSGFYLCAGLAWNIQYFGAGTRLSVL.

This chain connects TRBV6-6 to TRBJ1-4; D ambiguous. V was trimmed by 0 bases and J by 4 bases, leaving 6 bases between them. This CDR3 is built from 14 residues. From germline, CDR1 is MNHNY and CDR2 SVGAGI (reference sequence). The CDR3 DNA sequence: TGTGCCAGCAGTTACTCGGCAGTTAATGAAAAACTGTTTTTT. This sequence encodes CASSYSAVNEKLFF.

The table lists this clonotype with a count of one. The chain uses TRBV11-3 and TRBJ2-2, with D maybe TRBD2 (5 bases). CDR3 size: 13 residues. Germline values: CDR1 SGHNT, CDR2 YENEEA. Trimming removed 5 bases from V and 4 bases from J, with 8 bases in between. CDR3 bases: TGTGCCAGCAGCAGCGGTAGCACCGGGGAGCTGTTTTTT. Protein sequence: CASSSGSTGELFF.

The V gene is TRBV6-6, the J gene TRBJ2-2; D could derive from TRBD1 or TRBD2 (5 bases each). The germline V gene has CDR1 MNHNY and CDR2 SVGAGI (reference sequence). The CDR3 extends over 13 amino acids. V lost 4 bases, J lost 7 bases, and 10 bases lay in between. The CDR3 region is CASSWGSGGELFF. DNA of the CDR3: TGTGCCAGCAGTTGGGGGTCTGGCGGGGAGCTGTTTTTT.